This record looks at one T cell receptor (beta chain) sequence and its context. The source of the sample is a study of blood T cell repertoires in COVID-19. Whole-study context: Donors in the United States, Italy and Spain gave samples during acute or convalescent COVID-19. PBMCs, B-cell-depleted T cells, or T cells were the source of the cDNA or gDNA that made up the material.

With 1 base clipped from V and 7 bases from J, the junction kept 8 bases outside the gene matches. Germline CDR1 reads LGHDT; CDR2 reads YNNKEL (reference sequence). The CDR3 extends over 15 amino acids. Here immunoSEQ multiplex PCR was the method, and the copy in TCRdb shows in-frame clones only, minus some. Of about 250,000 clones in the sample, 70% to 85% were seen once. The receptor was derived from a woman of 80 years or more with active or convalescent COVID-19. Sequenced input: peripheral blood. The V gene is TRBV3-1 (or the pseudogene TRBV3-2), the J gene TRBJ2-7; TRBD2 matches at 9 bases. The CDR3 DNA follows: TGTGCCAGCAGCCAAGGGACTAGCGTACCGGGAGAGCAGTACTTC. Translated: CASSQGTSVPGEQYF.